This TCR beta chain was captured by sequencing in a study of blood T cells in healthy people across ages. V was shortened by 6 bases and J by 2 bases, with 16 bases between the two germline ends. The germline V gene encodes CDR1 SNHLY and CDR2 FYNNEI. CDR3 length: 15 amino acids. Findings of the study overall: Long-lived donors carried more naive CD4+ cells and greater diversity than aged donors.

Alongside a J-beta primer mix, a sample-barcoded 5' primer served in a second PCR lasting about 7 to 12 cycles. There were at least 3 million CDR3-containing paired-end reads obtained from each sample. TCRdb recomputed calls from the 5' RACE reads with MiXCR, one row per CDR3 protein. The top ten hold under 25% of the sample, which has 1,800,000 or so distinct CDR3 sequences, around 40% seen once. As for this clonotype: Its antigen is undetermined.

Per-sample PBMC isolation yielded at least 7 million cells. This receptor was identified in a human donor in good health. The source material was blood. This chain links TRBV2 with TRBJ2-5, with D perhaps matching TRBD1 (6 bases). CDR3 nucleotides: TGTGCCAGCAGAGCGAGGGGTAGGGGGCAAGAGACCCAGTACTTC. This sequence encodes CASRARGRGQETQYF.